The 6 T cell receptor beta chains listed next were all sequenced from one sample in a study of radiotherapy plus CTLA-4 blockade in lung cancer (dated by TCRdb to the late 2010s). The library was produced with the immunoSEQ multiplex PCR assay. This is the immuneACCESS table as TCRdb keeps it, with only in-frame sequences that have V and J called. A part of the clones is gone; compared with another copy, unresolved V genes explain less than half, and the rest is unexplained. For this sample there are 75,000 to 100,000 clones; 80% to 90% appear just once. 4.9% of the sample is in the top ten clones. The material sequenced was peripheral blood, taken from a patient treated with radiotherapy plus ipilimumab. All receptors derive from a human donor with non-small cell lung cancer that progressed on radiotherapy plus ipilimumab.

V and J are TRBV9 and TRBJ1-3; no clear D. Trimming took off 1 base at V and 3 bases at J, with 8 bases between the two ends. CDR1 and CDR2 (germline): SGDLS, YYNGEE. CDR3 length: 14 residues. CDR3 amino acids: CASSVLASGNTIYF. CDR3 nucleotide sequence: TGTGCCAGCAGCGTATTGGCCAGTGGAAACACCATATATTTT.

The genes are TRBV2 and TRBJ1-2, with TRBD1 identical over 7 bases. Germline values: CDR1 SNHLY, CDR2 FYNNEI. CDR3 size: 15 residues. V gave up 6 bases and J gave up 0 bases; unmatched junction bases: 7. CDR3 region: CASRPQGGANYGYTF. CDR3 in DNA: TGTGCCAGCAGACCCCAGGGGGGAGCTAACTATGGCTACACCTTC.

The V and J genes are TRBV7-2 and TRBJ2-1, with TRBD2 matching over 11 bases. V dropped 5 bases and J dropped 8; count of bases not matched to a gene: 8. The CDR3 has 15 amino acids. The germline CDR1 and CDR2 sequences are SGHTA and FQGNSA. CDR3 nucleotides: TGTGCCAGCAGCATAATAGCGGGAGGGCCGTATGAGCAGTTCTTC. Amino acid sequence: CASSIIAGGPYEQFF.

The J gene is TRBJ2-5, the V gene TRBV29-1; D assignment may be TRBD1 or TRBD2 (6 bases each). V was cut by 7 bases and J by 5 bases, with 14 bases left in between. Germline V CDR1 and CDR2: SQVTM, ANQGSEA. The CDR3 runs to 12 residues. CDR3 nucleotide sequence: TGCAGCGCCGGGGGCTGGGGGGAGACCCAGTACTTC. As protein: CSAGGWGETQYF.

In its sample, this clone was seen a few times. V and J are TRBV7-9 and TRBJ1-2; 7 positions match TRBD1. V trimming: 0 bases; J trimming: 14 bases; junction bases outside the gene matches: 12. The CDR3 runs 14 residues. CDR1 and CDR2 (germline): SEHNR, FQNEAQ (reference sequence). CDR3 loop: CASSLAGTETKGTF. The CDR3 region has the DNA TGTGCCAGCAGCTTAGCCGGGACAGAAACGAAGGGGACCTTC. Filled out from reference TRBV7-9 and TRBJ1-2, the complete variable domain reads DTGVSQNPRHKITKRGQNVTFRCDPISEHNRLYWYRQTLGQGPEFLTYFQNEAQLEKSRLLSDRFSAERPKGSFSTLEIQRTEQGDSAMYLCASSLAGTETKGTFGSGTRLTVV.

The chain carries TRBV28 and TRBJ2-7, with D possibly called TRBD1 or TRBD2 (6 bases each). Trimming stripped 2 bases from V and 6 bases from J, with 17 bases between. CDR3 size: 15 residues. Germline V CDR1 and CDR2: MDHEN, SYDVKM. CDR3 in amino acids: CASSLGGGRLSEQYF. CDR3 nucleotides: TGTGCCAGCAGTTTAGGTGGGGGGCGGCTTAGCGAGCAGTACTTC.